A selection of T cell receptor beta chains follows, all from one sample in a study of OX40 agonist ivuxolimab in advanced cancers. The protocol was immunoSEQ multiplex PCR, while the TCRdb copy is restricted to in-frame clones and leaves out a portion. The data show fewer than 30,000 clones, roughly 85% seen once. The sequencing used CD4+ or CD8+ T cells sorted from blood, collected in a trial of the OX40 agonist ivuxolimab. Receptors were obtained from an adult with an advanced solid tumor such as melanoma, head and neck, liver or kidney cancer. Each CDR3 is given with its conserved first and last residue. The D gene is left open where the match is weak. Size is stated for part of the rows, as once, few or many counts, or as a class when the clone is expanded.

>TRBV28|NA|TRBJ2-5|14|NA
TGTGCCAGCAGCCCCGACGTAAACCGGGAGACCCAGTACTTC
CASSPDVNRETQYF
>TRBV28|NA|TRBJ2-5|14|NA
TGTGCCAGCAGTTTACTAGGGGCCGAGGAGACCCAGTACTTC
CASSLLGAEETQYF
>TRBV5-1|NA|TRBJ1-2|14|NA
TGCGCCAGCACCCTGGAAGGCGGAAACTATGGCTACACCTTC
CASTLEGGNYGYTF
>TRBV5-1|NA|TRBJ1-5|15|NA
TGCGCCAGCAGCTTGGTCGGCGGGAACAATCAGCCCCAGCATTTT
CASSLVGGNNQPQHF
>TRBV14|NA|TRBJ1-2|16|NA
TGTGCCAGCAGCCAAGCCACTGGGGGCCATAACTATGGCTACACCTTC
CASSQATGGHNYGYTF
>TRBV11-1|NA|TRBJ2-2|18|TRBD1
TGTGCCAGCAGCTCTTCAGGGGGCGCAGCTGGTTTAACGGGGGAGCTGTTTTTT
CASSSSGGAAGLTGELFF
>TRBV6-4|NA|TRBJ2-1|13|NA
TGTGCCAGCAGTTTGGGGGCAAACAATGAGCAGTTCTTC
CASSLGANNEQFF
>TRBV7-6|NA|TRBJ1-4|15|NA
TGTGCCAGCAGCCTCGGACAGACCCCTAATGAAAAACTGTTTTTT
CASSLGQTPNEKLFF
>TRBV4-3|NA|TRBJ1-4|15|TRBD1
TGCGCCAGCAGCCAAGATCGGGGACAGGGGCAAAAACTGTTTTTT
CASSQDRGQGQKLFF
>TRBV7-9|NA|TRBJ1-6|14|TRBD1
TGTGCCAGCAGCCCCGACAGGGACGGTTCACCCCTCCACTTT
CASSPDRDGSPLHF
>TRBV19|NA|TRBJ1-4|16|NA
TGTGCCAGTAGTATGTATAGGAACAGCCTTAATGAAAAACTGTTTTTT
CASSMYRNSLNEKLFF
>TRBV19|NA|TRBJ2-2|13|NA
TGTGCCAGTCTTCCGGGGGTGGCCGGGGAGCTGTTTTTT
CASLPGVAGELFF
>TRBV29-1|NA|TRBJ1-2|13|TRBD1
TGCAGCGTTGACGCAGGGGGCCACTATGGCTACACCTTC
CSVDAGGHYGYTF
>TRBV2|NA|TRBJ2-7|14|TRBD2
TGTGCCAGCAGTGAAAGCGGGGCTTACTACGAGCAGTACTTC
CASSESGAYYEQYF
>TRBV6-6|NA|TRBJ1-5|10|NA
TGTGCCAGCAATAGGCAGCCCCAGCATTTT
CASNRQPQHF
>TRBV19|few|TRBJ2-7|14|NA
TGTGCCAGTAGTCCCTCCGGGTCCGACTACGAGCAGTACTTC
CASSPSGSDYEQYF
>TRBV4-1|few|TRBJ1-1|15|NA
TGCGCCAGCAGCCAATCCATCTCAGGATTCTCTGAAGCTTTCTTT
CASSQSISGFSEAFF
>TRBV2|NA|TRBJ2-1|11|TRBD1
TGTGCCAGTAGGGACAGCCCCGAGCAGTTCTTC
CASRDSPEQFF
>TRBV7-3|NA|TRBJ2-4|15|NA
TGTGCCAGCAGCCTGCCGGGACTAGCCAAAAACATTCAGTACTTC
CASSLPGLAKNIQYF
>TRBV6-1|NA|TRBJ1-1|15|NA
TGTGCCAGCAGTGAACGGGGTGTCGGGAACACTGAAGCTTTCTTT
CASSERGVGNTEAFF
>TRBV28|once|TRBJ2-1|17|TRBD2
TGTGCCAGCAGTACAACCCTCTTAGCGGGAGCGAGCAATGAGCAGTTCTTC
CASSTTLLAGASNEQFF
>TRBV19|NA|TRBJ2-7|14|TRBD2
TGTGCCAGTAGTTTGGGGCTAGCGGGTTACGAGCAGTACTTC
CASSLGLAGYEQYF
>TRBV6-1|NA|TRBJ1-6|15|TRBD1
TGTGCCAGCAGTGAAGGGACAGGGGGTAATTCACCCCTCCACTTT
CASSEGTGGNSPLHF
>TRBV30|NA|TRBJ2-2|13|NA
TGTGCCTGGAGTGTATCAGTCAGCGGGGAGCTGTTTTTT
CAWSVSVSGELFF
>TRBV27|NA|TRBJ2-3|16|NA
TGTGCCAGCAGTTTATCTTCGGGGTTCGACACAGATACGCAGTATTTT
CASSLSSGFDTDTQYF
>TRBV7-3|NA|TRBJ2-1|16|NA
TGTGCCAGCAGCCTGGGTCCGGGGACCTTCGCCAATGAGCAGTTCTTC
CASSLGPGTFANEQFF
>TRBV19|NA|TRBJ1-2|13|NA
TGTGCCAGTAGTATAGAGGCGGTGGAAGGCTACACCTTC
CASSIEAVEGYTF
>TRBV30|few|TRBJ1-2|14|NA
TGTGCCTGGAGTCCCTCCCGATCCGGTGGTGGCTACACCTTC
CAWSPSRSGGGYTF
>TRBV28|NA|TRBJ2-1|15|TRBD2
TGTGCCAGCAGGGACTTAGCGGGGGGATACAATGAGCAGTTCTTC
CASRDLAGGYNEQFF
>TRBV7-9|once|TRBJ2-7|13|NA
TGTGCCAGCAGCCCCCCCGCGGGCTACGAGCAGTACTTC
CASSPPAGYEQYF
>TRBV9|NA|TRBJ2-5|13|TRBD2
TGTGCCAGCAGCGAGAGGGACTACGAGGCCCAGTACTTC
CASSERDYEAQYF
>TRBV6-1|NA|TRBJ2-7|12|NA
TGTGCCAGCCAGGACACCTTTTACGAGCAGTACTTC
CASQDTFYEQYF
>TRBV5-1|once|TRBJ1-2|18|NA
TGCGCCAGCAGCTTGACTGGGCCGCGTGCTCCCCGAGGCTATGGCTACACCTTC
CASSLTGPRAPRGYGYTF
>TRBV19|once|TRBJ1-5|15|NA
TGTGCCAGTAGTATAGGAGGGTATAGCAATCAGCCCCAGCATTTT
CASSIGGYSNQPQHF
>TRBV4-1|NA|TRBJ1-1|19|NA
TGCGCCAGCAGCCAAGATAAATTAGGCGGGGGTGGTCGGAACACTGAAGCTTTCTTT
CASSQDKLGGGGRNTEAFF
>TRBV19|NA|TRBJ2-2|13|NA
TGTGCCAGTAGTATCGTCTACACCGGGGAGCTGTTTTTT
CASSIVYTGELFF
>TRBV28|NA|TRBJ1-2|16|TRBD1
TGTGCCAGCAGTTTACGGTGGACAGGGTTGATCTATGGCTACACCTTC
CASSLRWTGLIYGYTF